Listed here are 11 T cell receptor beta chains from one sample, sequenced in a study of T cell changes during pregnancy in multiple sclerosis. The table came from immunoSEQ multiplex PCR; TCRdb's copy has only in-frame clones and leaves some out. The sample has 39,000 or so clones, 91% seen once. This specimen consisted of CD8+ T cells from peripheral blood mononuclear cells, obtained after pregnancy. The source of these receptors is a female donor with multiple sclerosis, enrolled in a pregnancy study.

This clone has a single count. CDR3 amino acids: CASSAGQALGGLEQYF. CDR3 nucleotide sequence: TGTGCCAGCAGCGCAGGACAGGCGCTGGGGGGTTTGGAGCAGTACTTC. The chain uses TRBV9 and TRBJ2-7; D possibly corresponds to TRBD1 (7 bases). CDR1 is SGDLS, CDR2 YYNGEE, per germline. The CDR3 extends over 16 amino acids. The V end was cut by 3 bases, the J end by 7 bases, with 23 bases between.

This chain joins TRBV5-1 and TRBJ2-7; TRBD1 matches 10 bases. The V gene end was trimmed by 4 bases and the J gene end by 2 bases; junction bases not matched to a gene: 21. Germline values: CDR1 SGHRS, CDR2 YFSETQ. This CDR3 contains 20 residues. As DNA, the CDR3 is TGCGCCAGCAGCGCCTCACAAGGGTCCGGACAGGGGGTTCCTACCTACGAGCAGTACTTC. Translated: CASSASQGSGQGVPTYEQYF.

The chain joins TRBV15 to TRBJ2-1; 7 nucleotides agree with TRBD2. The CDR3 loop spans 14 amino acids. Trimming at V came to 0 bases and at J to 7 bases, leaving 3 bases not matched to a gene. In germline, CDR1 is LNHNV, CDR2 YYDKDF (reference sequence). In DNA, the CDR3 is TGTGCCACCAGCAGAGATAGGGGAGGGAATGAGCAGTTCTTC. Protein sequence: CATSRDRGGNEQFF.

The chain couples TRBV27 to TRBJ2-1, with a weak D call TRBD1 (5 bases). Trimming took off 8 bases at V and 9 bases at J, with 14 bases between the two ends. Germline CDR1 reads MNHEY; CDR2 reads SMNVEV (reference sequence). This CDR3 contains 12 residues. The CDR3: CASGIQGSEQFF. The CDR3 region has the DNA TGTGCCAGCGGGATTCAGGGATCTGAGCAGTTCTTC.

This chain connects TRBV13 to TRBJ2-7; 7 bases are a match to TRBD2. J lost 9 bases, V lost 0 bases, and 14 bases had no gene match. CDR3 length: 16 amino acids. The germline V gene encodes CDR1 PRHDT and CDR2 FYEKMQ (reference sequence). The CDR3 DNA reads TGTGCCAGCAGCTTAGGGCTAGCGGTACGGGGGTGGGGGCAGTACTTC. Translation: CASSLGLAVRGWGQYF.

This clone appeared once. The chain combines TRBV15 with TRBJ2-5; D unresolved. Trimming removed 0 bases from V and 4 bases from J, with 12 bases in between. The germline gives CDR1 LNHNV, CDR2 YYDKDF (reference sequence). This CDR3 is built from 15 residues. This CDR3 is CATSRDGGITETQYF. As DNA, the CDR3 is TGTGCCACCAGCAGAGACGGCGGCATAACAGAGACCCAGTACTTC.

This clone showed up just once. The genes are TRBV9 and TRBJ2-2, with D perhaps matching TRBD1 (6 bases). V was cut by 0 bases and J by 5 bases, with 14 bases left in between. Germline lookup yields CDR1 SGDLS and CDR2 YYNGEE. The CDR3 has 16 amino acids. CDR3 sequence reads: CASSVARAGVTGELFF. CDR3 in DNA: TGTGCCAGCAGCGTAGCTAGGGCAGGGGTTACCGGGGAGCTGTTTTTT.

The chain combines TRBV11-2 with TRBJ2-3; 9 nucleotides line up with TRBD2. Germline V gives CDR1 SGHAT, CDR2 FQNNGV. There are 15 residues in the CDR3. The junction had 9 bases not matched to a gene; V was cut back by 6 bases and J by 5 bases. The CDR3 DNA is TGTGCCAGCAGAGATAGGGCGGGGGGGCAAGATACGCAGTATTTT. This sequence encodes CASRDRAGGQDTQYF.

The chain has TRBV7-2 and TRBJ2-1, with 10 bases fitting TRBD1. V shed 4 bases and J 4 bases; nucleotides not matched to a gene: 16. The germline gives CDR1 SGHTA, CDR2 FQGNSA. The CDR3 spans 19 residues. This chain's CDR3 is CASSSQVDRGVEKYNEQFF. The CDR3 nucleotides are TGTGCCAGCAGCTCCCAGGTGGACAGGGGGGTAGAGAAGTACAATGAGCAGTTCTTC.

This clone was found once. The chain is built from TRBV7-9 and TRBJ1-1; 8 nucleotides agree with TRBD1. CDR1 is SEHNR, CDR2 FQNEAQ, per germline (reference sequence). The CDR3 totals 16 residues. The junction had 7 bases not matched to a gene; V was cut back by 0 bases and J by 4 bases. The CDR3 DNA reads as TGTGCCAGCAGCTTAGCCGACAGGGGAGGGGGCACTGAAGCTTTCTTT. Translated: CASSLADRGGGTEAFF.

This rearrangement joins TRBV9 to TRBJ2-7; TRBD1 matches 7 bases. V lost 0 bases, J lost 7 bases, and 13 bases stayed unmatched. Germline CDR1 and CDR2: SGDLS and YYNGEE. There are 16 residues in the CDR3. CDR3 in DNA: TGTGCCAGCAGCGTAGATGAGAGACAGGGCTGGGGGGAGCAGTACTTC. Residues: CASSVDERQGWGEQYF. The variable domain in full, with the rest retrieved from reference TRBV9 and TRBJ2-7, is DSGVTQTPKHLITATGQRVTLRCSPRSGDLSVYWYQQSLDQGLQFLIQYYNGEERAKGNILERFSAQQFPDLHSELNLSSLELGDSALYFCASSVDERQGWGEQYFGPGTRLTVT.